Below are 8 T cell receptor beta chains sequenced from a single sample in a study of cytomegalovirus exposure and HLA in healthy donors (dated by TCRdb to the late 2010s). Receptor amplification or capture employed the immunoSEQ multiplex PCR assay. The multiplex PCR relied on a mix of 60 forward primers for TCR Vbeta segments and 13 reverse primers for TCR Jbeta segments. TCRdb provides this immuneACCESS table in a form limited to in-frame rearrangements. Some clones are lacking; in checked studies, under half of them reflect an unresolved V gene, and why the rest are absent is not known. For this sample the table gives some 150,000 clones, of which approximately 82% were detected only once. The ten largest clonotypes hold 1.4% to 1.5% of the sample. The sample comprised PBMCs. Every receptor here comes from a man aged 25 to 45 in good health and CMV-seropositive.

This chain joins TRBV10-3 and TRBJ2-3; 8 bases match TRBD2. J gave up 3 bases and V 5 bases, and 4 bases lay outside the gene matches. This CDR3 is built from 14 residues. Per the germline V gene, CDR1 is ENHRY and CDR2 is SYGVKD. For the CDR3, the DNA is TGTGCCATCAGTCCGGGACTAGGGACAGATACGCAGTATTTT. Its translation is CAISPGLGTDTQYF.

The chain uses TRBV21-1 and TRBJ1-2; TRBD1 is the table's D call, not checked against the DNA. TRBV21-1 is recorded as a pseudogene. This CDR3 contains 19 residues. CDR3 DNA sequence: TGTGCCAGCAGCAAACCGATTGATAAGACAGGGGCTTCTAACTATGGCTACACCTTC. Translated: CASSKPIDKTGASNYGYTF.

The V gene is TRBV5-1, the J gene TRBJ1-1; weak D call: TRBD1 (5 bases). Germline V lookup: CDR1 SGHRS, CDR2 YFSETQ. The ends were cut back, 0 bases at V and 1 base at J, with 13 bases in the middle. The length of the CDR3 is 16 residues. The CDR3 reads CASSLGGAGKNTEAFF. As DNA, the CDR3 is TGCGCCAGCAGCTTGGGCGGGGCGGGTAAGAACACTGAAGCTTTCTTT.

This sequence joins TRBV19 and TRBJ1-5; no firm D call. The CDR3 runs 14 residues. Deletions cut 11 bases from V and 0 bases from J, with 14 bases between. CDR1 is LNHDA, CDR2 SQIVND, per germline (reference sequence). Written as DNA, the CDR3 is TGTGCCGGCGGGGAGGCTTATAGCAATCAGCCCCAGCATTTT. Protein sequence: CAGGEAYSNQPQHF.

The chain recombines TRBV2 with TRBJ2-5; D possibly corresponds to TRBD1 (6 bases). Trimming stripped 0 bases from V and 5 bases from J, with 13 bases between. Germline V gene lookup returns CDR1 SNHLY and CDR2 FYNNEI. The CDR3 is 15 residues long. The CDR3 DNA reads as TGTGCCAGCAGTGAAGCTAGCAGGGGCGGCGAGACCCAGTACTTC. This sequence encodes CASSEASRGGETQYF.

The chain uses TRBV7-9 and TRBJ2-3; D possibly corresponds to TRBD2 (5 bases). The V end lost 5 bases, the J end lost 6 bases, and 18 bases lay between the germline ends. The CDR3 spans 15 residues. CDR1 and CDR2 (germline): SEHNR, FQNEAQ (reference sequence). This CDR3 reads CASSPRTAGGDTQYF. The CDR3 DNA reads TGTGCCAGCAGCCCCCGCACTGCGGGCGGGGATACGCAGTATTTT.

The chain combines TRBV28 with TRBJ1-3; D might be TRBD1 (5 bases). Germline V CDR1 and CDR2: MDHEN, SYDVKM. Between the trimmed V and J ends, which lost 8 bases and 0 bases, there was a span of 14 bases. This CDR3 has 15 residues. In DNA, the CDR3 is TGTGCCAGCGTGCCAGGGCATCTCTCTGGAAACACCATATATTTT. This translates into CASVPGHLSGNTIYF.

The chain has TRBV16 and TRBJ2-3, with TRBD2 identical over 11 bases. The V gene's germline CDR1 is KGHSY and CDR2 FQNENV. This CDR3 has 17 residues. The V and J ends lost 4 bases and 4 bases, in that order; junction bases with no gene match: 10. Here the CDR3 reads CASSRISVAGGPDTQYF. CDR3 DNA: TGTGCCAGCAGCCGGATTTCGGTAGCGGGAGGGCCAGATACGCAGTATTTT.